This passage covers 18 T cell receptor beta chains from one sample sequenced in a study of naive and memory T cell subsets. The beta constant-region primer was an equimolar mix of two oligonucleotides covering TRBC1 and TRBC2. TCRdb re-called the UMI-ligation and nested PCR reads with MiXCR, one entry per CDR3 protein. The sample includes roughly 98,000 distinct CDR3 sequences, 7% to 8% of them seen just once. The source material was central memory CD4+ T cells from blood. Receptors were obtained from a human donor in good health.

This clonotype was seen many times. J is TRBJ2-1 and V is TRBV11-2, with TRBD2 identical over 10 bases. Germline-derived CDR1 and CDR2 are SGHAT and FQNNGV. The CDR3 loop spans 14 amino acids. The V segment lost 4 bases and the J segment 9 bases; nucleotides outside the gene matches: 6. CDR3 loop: CASSYTSGRVEQFF. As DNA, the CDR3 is TGTGCCAGCAGCTATACAAGCGGGAGGGTTGAGCAGTTCTTC.

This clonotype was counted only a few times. The CDR3: CASTNMYQETQYF. The CDR3 DNA reads TGTGCCAGCACCAATATGTACCAAGAGACCCAGTACTTC. This chain uses TRBV28 with TRBJ2-5; D ambiguous. Trimming removed 7 bases at V and 0 bases at J, with 9 bases between. The germline gives CDR1 MDHEN, CDR2 SYDVKM. CDR3 size: 13 residues.

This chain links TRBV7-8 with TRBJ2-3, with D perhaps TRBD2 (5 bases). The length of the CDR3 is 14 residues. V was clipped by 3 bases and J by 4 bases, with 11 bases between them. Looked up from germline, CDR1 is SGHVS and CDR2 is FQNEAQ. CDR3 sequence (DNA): TGTGCCAGCAGCTTTCCCGGCGGGCCAGATACGCAGTATTTT. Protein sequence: CASSFPGGPDTQYF.

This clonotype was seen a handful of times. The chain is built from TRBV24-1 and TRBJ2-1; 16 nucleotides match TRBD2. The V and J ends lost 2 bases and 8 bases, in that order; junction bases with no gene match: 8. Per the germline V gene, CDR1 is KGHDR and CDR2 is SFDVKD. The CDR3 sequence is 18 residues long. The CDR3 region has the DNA TGTGCCACCAGTGATTGGAGGGGACTAGCGGGAGGGTGGCATGAGCAGTTCTTC. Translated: CATSDWRGLAGGWHEQFF.

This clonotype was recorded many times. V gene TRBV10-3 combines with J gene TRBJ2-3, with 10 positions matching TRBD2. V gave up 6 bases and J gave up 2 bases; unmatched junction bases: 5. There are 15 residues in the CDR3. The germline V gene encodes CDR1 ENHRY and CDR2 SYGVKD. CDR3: CAISPTSGFTDTQYF. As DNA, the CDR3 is TGTGCCATCAGCCCGACTAGCGGGTTCACAGATACGCAGTATTTT.

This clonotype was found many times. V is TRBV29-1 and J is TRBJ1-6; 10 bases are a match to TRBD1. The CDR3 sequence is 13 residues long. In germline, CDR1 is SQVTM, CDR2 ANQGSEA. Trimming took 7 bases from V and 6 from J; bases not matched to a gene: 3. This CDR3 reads CSARTGGNSPLHF. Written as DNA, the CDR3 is TGCAGCGCTAGGACAGGGGGTAATTCACCCCTCCACTTT.

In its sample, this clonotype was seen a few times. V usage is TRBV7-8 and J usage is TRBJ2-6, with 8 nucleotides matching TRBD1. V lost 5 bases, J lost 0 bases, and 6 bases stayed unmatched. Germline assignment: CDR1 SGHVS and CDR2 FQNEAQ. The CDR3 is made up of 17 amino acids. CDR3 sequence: CASSVTGQASGANVLTF. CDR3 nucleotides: TGTGCCAGCAGCGTCACGGGACAGGCCTCTGGGGCCAACGTCCTGACTTTC.

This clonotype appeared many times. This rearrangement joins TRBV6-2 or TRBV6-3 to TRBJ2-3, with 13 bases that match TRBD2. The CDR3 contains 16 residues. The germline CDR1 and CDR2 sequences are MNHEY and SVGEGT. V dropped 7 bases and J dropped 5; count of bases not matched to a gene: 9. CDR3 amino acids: CASNKGLAGFRDTQYF. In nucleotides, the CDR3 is TGTGCCAGCAACAAGGGACTAGCGGGATTTCGAGATACGCAGTATTTT.

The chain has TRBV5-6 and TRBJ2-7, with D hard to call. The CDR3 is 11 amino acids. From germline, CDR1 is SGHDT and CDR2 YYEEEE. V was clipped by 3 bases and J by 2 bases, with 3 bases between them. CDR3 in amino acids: CASSSTYEQYF. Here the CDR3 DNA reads TGTGCCAGCAGCTCGACCTACGAGCAGTACTTC.

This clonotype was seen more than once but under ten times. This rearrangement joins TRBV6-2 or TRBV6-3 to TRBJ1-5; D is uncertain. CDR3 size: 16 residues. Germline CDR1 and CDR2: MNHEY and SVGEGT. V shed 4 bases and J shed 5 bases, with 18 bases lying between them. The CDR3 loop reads CASSLPQTVPYQPQHF. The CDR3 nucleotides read TGTGCCAGCAGTTTACCGCAAACCGTACCTTATCAGCCCCAGCATTTT.

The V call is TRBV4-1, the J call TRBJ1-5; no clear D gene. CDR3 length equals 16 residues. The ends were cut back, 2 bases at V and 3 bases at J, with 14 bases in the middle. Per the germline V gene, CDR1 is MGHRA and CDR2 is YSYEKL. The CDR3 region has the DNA TGCGCCAGCAGCCAAACCCTAGGGTCCGTCAATCAGCCCCAGCATTTT. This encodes CASSQTLGSVNQPQHF.

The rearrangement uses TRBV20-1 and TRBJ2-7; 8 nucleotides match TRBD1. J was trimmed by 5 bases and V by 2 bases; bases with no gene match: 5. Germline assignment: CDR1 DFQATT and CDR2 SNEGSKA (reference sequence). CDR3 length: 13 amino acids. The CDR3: CSARHGTGHEQYF. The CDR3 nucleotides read TGCAGTGCTAGACACGGGACAGGTCACGAGCAGTACTTC.

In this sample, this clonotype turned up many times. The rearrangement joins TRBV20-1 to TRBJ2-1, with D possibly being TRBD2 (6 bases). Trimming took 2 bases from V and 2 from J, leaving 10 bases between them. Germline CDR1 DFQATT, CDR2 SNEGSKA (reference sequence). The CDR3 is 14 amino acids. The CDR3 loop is CSARSSATYNEQFF. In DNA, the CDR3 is TGCAGTGCTAGATCTAGCGCTACCTACAATGAGCAGTTCTTC.

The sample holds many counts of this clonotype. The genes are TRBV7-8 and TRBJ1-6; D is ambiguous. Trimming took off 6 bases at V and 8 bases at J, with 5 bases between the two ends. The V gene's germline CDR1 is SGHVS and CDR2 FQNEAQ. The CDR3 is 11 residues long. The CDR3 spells CASSGDSPLHF. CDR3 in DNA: TGTGCCAGCAGTGGAGATTCACCCCTCCACTTT.

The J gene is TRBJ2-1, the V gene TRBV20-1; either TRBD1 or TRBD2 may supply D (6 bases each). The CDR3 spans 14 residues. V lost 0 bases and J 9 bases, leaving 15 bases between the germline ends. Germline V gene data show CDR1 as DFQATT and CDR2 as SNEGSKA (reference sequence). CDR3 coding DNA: TGCAGTGCTAGAGAATGGGGCAAGGGGGGTGAGCAGTTCTTC. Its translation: CSAREWGKGGEQFF.

CDR3 bases: TGTGCCAGCAGCCTGGGACAGGGTAGCAATCAGCCCCAGCATTTT. This sequence encodes CASSLGQGSNQPQHF. The chain couples TRBV7-6 to TRBJ1-5, with 9 bases matching TRBD1. Germline values: CDR1 SGHVS, CDR2 FNYEAQ. This CDR3 has 15 residues. After removal of 5 bases from V and 0 bases from J, the junction contained 2 bases not matched to a gene.

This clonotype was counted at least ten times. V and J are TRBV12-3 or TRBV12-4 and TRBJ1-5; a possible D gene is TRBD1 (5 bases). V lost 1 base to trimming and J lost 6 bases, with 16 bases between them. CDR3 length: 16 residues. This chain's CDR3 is CASSLDFARGGQPQHF. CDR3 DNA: TGTGCCAGCAGTTTAGATTTTGCCCGCGGGGGTCAGCCCCAGCATTTT.

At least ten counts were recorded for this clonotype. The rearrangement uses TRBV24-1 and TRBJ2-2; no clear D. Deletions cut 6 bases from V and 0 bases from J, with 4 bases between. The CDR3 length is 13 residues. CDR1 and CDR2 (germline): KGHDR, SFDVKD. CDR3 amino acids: CATSLANTGELFF. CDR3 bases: TGTGCCACCAGTCTAGCGAACACCGGGGAGCTGTTTTTT.